This T cell receptor beta chain was recorded in a study of blood T cell repertoires in COVID-19. Looking at the study overall: Some COVID-19 samples were acute and others convalescent; all came from the United States, Italy and Spain. Sample material is recorded as cDNA or gDNA derived from T cells, B-cell-depleted T cells, or PBMCs.

Germline loops: CDR1 LGHNA, CDR2 YSLEER. This CDR3 is 15 amino acids long. Trimming shortened V by 1 base and J by 2 bases, and 10 bases separated the two germline ends. As handled by the study authors: Estimates of nucleated cell counts were drawn from the amplification of reference gene primers. Only in-frame clones appear in the TCRdb table, and some are missing; sequencing was by immunoSEQ multiplex PCR. The V and J calls and clone size were taken over from that table, and D and trimming were inferred from the DNA. The sample yields 190,000 or so clones, around 80% seen once. V is TRBV4-3 and J is TRBJ2-3; a weak D match, TRBD2 (6 bases). The receptor comes from a man aged 50 to 59 who had recovered from COVID-19. Material: peripheral blood. The CDR3 protein is CASSQVAVNTDTQYF. In DNA form, the CDR3 reads TGCGCCAGCAGCCAAGTAGCGGTTAACACAGATACGCAGTATTTT.